This record concerns one T cell receptor beta chain sequence. The sample belongs to a study of technical replicates of blood from several donors. Some clones are missing from TCRdb's copy, which holds only in-frame ones; the method was immunoSEQ multiplex PCR. The sample records about 66,000 clones, about nine tenths being singletons. What was sequenced was PBMCs. This sequence originates from a human donor in good health. Some clones in this sample may be carry-over from other donors' samples.

The CDR3 is CASSQEQPGNGYTF. CDR3 nucleotides: TGTGCCAGCAGCCAAGAACAGCCCGGGAATGGCTACACCTTC. The J gene is TRBJ1-2, the V gene TRBV4-2, with D unresolved. The CDR3 consists of 14 residues. V was shortened by 0 bases and J by 6 bases, with 11 bases between the two germline ends. The germline gives CDR1 LGHNA, CDR2 YNFKEQ.